The source of this TCR beta chain is a study of vaccination and CD4 T cells after COVID-19. Study context: Overlapping SARS-CoV-2, HCoV-NL63, HCoV-OC43 and HCoV-229E spike peptides were used to stimulate cells.

As to treatment: approximately 9-day PBMC culture with coronavirus spike peptide pools or control peptides (ViraFEST assay). Healthy vaccinees, negative for nucleocapsid antibodies before and after vaccination, had no earlier SARS-CoV-2 infection. With the Oncomine TCR Beta short-read assay, DNA from cultured CD4+ T cells was sequenced. TCRdb itself ran the PCR reads through MiXCR, one entry per CDR3 protein. The profile shows tens of thousands of distinct CDR3 sequences, 38% of them singletons. As concerns this clonotype: Its target is unknown.

CDR1 and CDR2 (germline): SGHTA, FQGNSA. V dropped 4 bases and J dropped 6; count of bases not matched to a gene: 8. The CDR3 spans 15 residues. The chain has TRBV7-2 and TRBJ2-3; 9 bases match TRBD2. The source material was CD4+ T cells from blood, cultured in vitro, sampled before SARS-CoV-2 vaccination. This receptor was obtained from a human donor who received a COVID-19 vaccine. Written as DNA, the CDR3 is TGTGCCAGCAGCTCGGGTAGCGGGGGTTCCGATACGCAGTATTTT. Translated: CASSSGSGGSDTQYF.